The clone carrying this T cell receptor (beta chain) is a singleton in its sample. Its antigen remains unknown. The repertoire was sequenced with immunoSEQ multiplex PCR; TCRdb's copy has only in-frame clones and lacks some. The table shows some 84,000 clones, with approximately 88% occurring only once. The entry originates in a study of T cell responses to AZD1222 COVID-19 vaccine. Broader study findings: A mostly white British donor set with more females was recruited, and clonal diversity was possibly underestimated.

Germline CDR1 SGHRS, CDR2 YFSETQ. The ends lost 4 bases at V and 5 bases at J; junction bases unmatched: 5. The CDR3 covers 13 residues. This TCR was sampled from an adult in good health. The V and J genes are TRBV5-1 and TRBJ2-7; 8 nucleotides align to TRBD1. Sequencing was performed on peripheral blood, taken on day 0 of AZD1222 vaccination. DNA of the CDR3: TGCGCCAGCAGCAGAGGACAGGGAAACGAGCAGTACTTC. It translates to CASSRGQGNEQYF.